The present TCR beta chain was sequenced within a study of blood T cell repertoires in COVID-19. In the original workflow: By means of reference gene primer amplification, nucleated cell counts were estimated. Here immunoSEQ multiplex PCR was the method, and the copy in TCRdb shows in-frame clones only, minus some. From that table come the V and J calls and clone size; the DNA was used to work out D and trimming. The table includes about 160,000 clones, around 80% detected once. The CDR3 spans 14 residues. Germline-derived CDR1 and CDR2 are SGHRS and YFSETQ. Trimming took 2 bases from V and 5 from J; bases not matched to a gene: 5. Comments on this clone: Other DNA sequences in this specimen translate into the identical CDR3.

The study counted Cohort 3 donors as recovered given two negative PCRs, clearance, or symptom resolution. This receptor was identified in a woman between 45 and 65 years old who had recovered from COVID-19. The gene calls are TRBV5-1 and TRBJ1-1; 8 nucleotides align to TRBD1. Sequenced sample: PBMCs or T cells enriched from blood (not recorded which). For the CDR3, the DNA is TGCGCCAGCAGCTTCGACAGGGGTAGGACTGAAGCTTTCTTT. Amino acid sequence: CASSFDRGRTEAFF. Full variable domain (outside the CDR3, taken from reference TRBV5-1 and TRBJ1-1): KAGVTQTPRYLIKTRGQQVTLSCSPISGHRSVSWYQQTPGQGLQFLFEYFSETQRNKGNFPGRFSGRQFSNSRSEMNVSTLELGDSALYLCASSFDRGRTEAFFGQGTRLTVV.